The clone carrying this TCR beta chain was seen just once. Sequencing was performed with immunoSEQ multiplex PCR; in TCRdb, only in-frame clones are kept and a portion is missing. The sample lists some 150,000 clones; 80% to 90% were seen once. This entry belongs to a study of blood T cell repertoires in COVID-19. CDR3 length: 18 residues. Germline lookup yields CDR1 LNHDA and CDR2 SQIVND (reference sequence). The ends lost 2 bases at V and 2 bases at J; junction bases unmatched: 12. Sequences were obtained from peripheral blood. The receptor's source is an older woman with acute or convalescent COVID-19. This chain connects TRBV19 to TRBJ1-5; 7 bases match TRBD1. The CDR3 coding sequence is TGTGCCAGTAGTATAATTCCCGACAGGGTAGAAGGCAATCAGCCCCAGCATTTT. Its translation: CASSIIPDRVEGNQPQHF.